Below are 24 T cell receptor beta chains sequenced from a single sample in a study of OX40 agonist ivuxolimab in advanced cancers. Data came from immunoSEQ multiplex PCR; TCRdb stores just in-frame clones and leaves some out. The sample has about 99,000 clones; roughly 95% are singletons. The sample was CD4+ or CD8+ T cells sorted from blood, taken in a trial of the OX40 agonist ivuxolimab. The receptors were gathered from an adult with an advanced solid tumor such as melanoma, head and neck, liver or kidney cancer.

The chain couples TRBV7-2 to TRBJ2-7, with 7 bases aligning to TRBD2. This CDR3 spans 13 amino acids. CDR1 and CDR2 (germline): SGHTA, FQGNSA. The V and J ends lost 5 bases and 0 bases, in that order; junction bases with no gene match: 1. CDR3 bases: TGTGCCAGCAGCCGGGACTACTCCTACGAGCAGTACTTC. This encodes CASSRDYSYEQYF.

The gene calls are TRBV7-9 and TRBJ1-3; a possible D gene is TRBD1 (5 bases). Per germline, CDR1 SEHNR and CDR2 FQNEAQ (reference sequence). Trimming left V 5 bases short and J 0 bases short, with 14 bases between. The length of the CDR3 is 16 residues. The CDR3 here is CASSLRRDRSGNTIYF. The CDR3 DNA reads as TGTGCCAGCAGCCTGAGACGGGACCGCTCTGGAAACACCATATATTTT.

The chain carries TRBV28 and TRBJ1-1, with TRBD1 identical over 8 bases. This CDR3 is built from 15 residues. J gave up 8 bases and V 4 bases, and 12 bases lay outside the gene matches. The V gene's germline CDR1 is MDHEN and CDR2 SYDVKM. The CDR3 region is CASSSPQGARSEAFF. As DNA, the CDR3 is TGTGCCAGCAGTTCCCCCCAGGGGGCGAGATCGGAAGCTTTCTTT.

The rearrangement links TRBV6-5 to TRBJ1-1, with a weak D call TRBD1 (5 bases). Germline V lookup: CDR1 MNHEY, CDR2 SVGAGI. The V end lost 8 bases, the J end lost 3 bases, and 10 bases lay between the germline ends. This CDR3 contains 12 residues. The CDR3 reads CASSGGDTEAFF. CDR3 nucleotide sequence: TGTGCCAGCTCGGGGGGGGACACTGAAGCTTTCTTT.

In the case of this clone: Other DNA sequences in the same sample also yield this CDR3. The chain employs TRBV30 and TRBJ2-7; D possibly corresponds to TRBD2 (6 bases). The CDR3 is 14 amino acids. V lost 2 bases to trimming and J lost 0 bases, with 11 bases between them. Germline V lookup: CDR1 GTSNPN, CDR2 SVGIG (reference sequence). As DNA, the CDR3 is TGTGCCTGGAGTCGTGGAGGGAGCTCCTACGAGCAGTACTTC. Translating it yields CAWSRGGSSYEQYF. The whole variable domain, remainder taken from reference TRBV30 and TRBJ2-7, is SQTIHQWPATLVQPVGSPLSLECTVEGTSNPNLYWYRQAAGRGLQLLFYSVGIGQISSEVPQNLSASRPQDRQFILSSKKLLLSDSGFYLCAWSRGGSSYEQYFGPGTRLTVT.

The chain recombines TRBV4-1 with TRBJ2-7; a weak D match, TRBD2 (7 bases). This CDR3 region has 16 residues. Germline V lookup: CDR1 MGHRA, CDR2 YSYEKL. Trimming took 0 bases from V and 0 from J, leaving 12 bases between them. DNA for the CDR3: TGCGCCAGCAGCCAAGATGGGGGGGGCAACTCCTACGAGCAGTACTTC. It specifies CASSQDGGGNSYEQYF.

This clone was seen only a few times. The chain links TRBV9 to TRBJ2-3; the D gene could be TRBD1 or TRBD2 (5 bases each). V dropped 4 bases and J dropped 5 bases, with 23 bases sitting between them. This CDR3 region has 17 residues. CDR1 SGDLS and CDR2 YYNGEE come from the germline V gene. Here the CDR3 DNA reads TGTGCCAGCAGCACACTCGGGACGACCCGGCACCTAGATACGCAGTATTTT. It is translated as CASSTLGTTRHLDTQYF.

CDR3 protein: CASSLGGSGAGELFF. In DNA form, the CDR3 reads TGTGCCAGCAGCTTGGGAGGATCGGGGGCCGGGGAGCTGTTTTTT. This chain joins TRBV5-4 and TRBJ2-2, with D maybe TRBD2 (6 bases). This CDR3 comprises 15 residues. V lost 0 bases and J lost 6, with 12 bases in between. Germline CDR1 and CDR2: SGHNT and YYREEE (reference sequence). The full variable domain, in which reference TRBV5-4 and TRBJ2-2 provide the parts outside the CDR3, is ETGVTQSPTHLIKTRGQQVTLRCSSQSGHNTVSWYQQALGQGPQFIFQYYREEENGRGNFPPRFSGLQFPNYSSELNVNALELDDSALYLCASSLGGSGAGELFFGEGSRLTVL.

There are a few counts of this clone. The genes are TRBV9 and TRBJ2-2; 7 bases match TRBD1. The CDR3 length is 15 residues. V dropped 4 bases and J dropped 3; count of bases not matched to a gene: 6. In germline, CDR1 is SGDLS, CDR2 YYNGEE. The CDR3 loop reads CASSSIQGDTGELFF. The DNA for the CDR3 is TGTGCCAGCAGCTCTATTCAGGGGGACACCGGGGAGCTGTTTTTT.

This sequence joins TRBV28 and TRBJ1-2; D is undetermined. Germline loops: CDR1 MDHEN, CDR2 SYDVKM. V gave up 6 bases and J gave up 2 bases, with 7 bases separating them. This CDR3 has 12 residues. The CDR3 bases are TGTGCCAGCAGGCCCCCCAACTATGGCTACACCTTC. This sequence encodes CASRPPNYGYTF.

This clone was observed once. CDR3 in amino acids: CASSPQGGAGGNEQFF. In DNA, the CDR3 is TGTGCCAGCAGCCCCCAGGGTGGGGCGGGAGGCAATGAGCAGTTCTTC. V is TRBV6-6 and J is TRBJ2-1; 8 nucleotides line up with TRBD2. Germline CDR1 and CDR2: MNHNY and SVGAGI (reference sequence). V shed 6 bases and J 6 bases; nucleotides not matched to a gene: 13. The CDR3 contains 16 residues.

The rearrangement links TRBV7-9 to TRBJ1-1; 8 bases agree with TRBD1. Trimming cost V 3 bases and J 5 bases; bases outside gene matches: 11. Looked up from germline, CDR1 is SEHNR and CDR2 is FQNEAQ (reference sequence). The CDR3 is 16 amino acids. CDR3 bases: TGTGCCAGCAGCTTTTCCGCGGACAGGGTCGGAACTGAAGCTTTCTTT. Translated, it gives CASSFSADRVGTEAFF.

V usage is TRBV9 and J usage is TRBJ2-5; tentatively, D is TRBD1 (5 bases). Germline values: CDR1 SGDLS, CDR2 YYNGEE. V lost 0 bases and J lost 5, with 11 bases in between. CDR3 size: 14 residues. CDR3 loop: CASSVGAGRETQYF. As DNA, the CDR3 is TGTGCCAGCAGCGTAGGGGCAGGGCGGGAGACCCAGTACTTC.

This clone was picked up one time. CDR3 region: CASSGNPGRRVRTEAFF. CDR3 DNA sequence: TGTGCCAGCAGCGGAAACCCGGGTCGGAGGGTGCGCACTGAAGCTTTCTTT. The chain uses TRBV5-4 and TRBJ1-1; D remains ambiguous. Germline assignment: CDR1 SGHNT and CDR2 YYREEE (reference sequence). Between the trimmed V and J ends, which lost 4 bases and 4 bases, there was a span of 23 bases. The CDR3 contains 17 residues.

This clone appeared a single time. The V call is TRBV7-8, the J call TRBJ1-6; 11 bases line up with TRBD1. This CDR3 region has 17 residues. The germline V gene has CDR1 SGHVS and CDR2 FQNEAQ. The ends lost 4 bases at V and 10 bases at J; junction bases unmatched: 12. For the CDR3, the DNA is TGTGCCAGCAGCTCTTTTCGATCCGGGACAGGGGGATCACCCCTCCACTTT. Protein: CASSSFRSGTGGSPLHF.

This rearrangement joins TRBV2 to TRBJ1-6; 10 nucleotides line up with TRBD1. Germline V gives CDR1 SNHLY, CDR2 FYNNEI. The trim removed 5 bases at V and 7 bases at J, leaving 11 bases unmatched. The CDR3 loop spans 17 amino acids. CDR3 in amino acids: CASSWEGTGVTNSPLHF. The CDR3 coding sequence is TGTGCCAGCAGTTGGGAAGGGACAGGGGTCACGAATTCACCCCTCCACTTT.

This chain joins TRBV27 and TRBJ1-1; 8 nucleotides match TRBD1. This CDR3 is built from 16 residues. V lost 3 bases, J lost 3 bases, and 9 bases stayed unmatched. The germline V gene has CDR1 MNHEY and CDR2 SMNVEV (reference sequence). CDR3 bases: TGTGCCAGCAGTTTGTTTCCGGACAGGGCGGACACTGAAGCTTTCTTT. Its translation: CASSLFPDRADTEAFF.

The chain joins TRBV30 to TRBJ2-1, with TRBD2 matching 7 bases. The CDR3 totals 14 residues. V was clipped by 2 bases and J by 3 bases; unmatched bases: 4. CDR1 and CDR2 from the germline V gene are GTSNPN and SVGIG (reference sequence). The CDR3 region has the DNA TGTGCCTGGAGTCTCCCGGGGGGCTACAATGAGCAGTTCTTC. It is translated as CAWSLPGGYNEQFF.

In its sample, this clone was seen once. The chain is built from TRBV11-2 and TRBJ2-7; 9 positions match TRBD1. CDR3 length equals 15 residues. Trimming took 3 bases from V and 5 from J; bases not matched to a gene: 8. The germline V gene has CDR1 SGHAT and CDR2 FQNNGV. The CDR3 spells CASSFRGTGTDEQYF. Here the CDR3 DNA reads TGTGCCAGCAGCTTCCGCGGGACAGGGACAGACGAGCAGTACTTC.

V is TRBV6-6 and J is TRBJ1-2; a weak D match, TRBD1 (6 bases). From germline, CDR1 is MNHNY and CDR2 SVGAGI (reference sequence). There are 13 residues in the CDR3. V was trimmed by 6 bases and J by 8 bases, leaving 16 bases between them. The CDR3 bases are TGTGCCAGCAGCACAGGGTGGATCAACGGCTACACCTTC. Translation gives CASSTGWINGYTF.

The chain carries TRBV5-4 and TRBJ1-2; D perhaps matches TRBD1 (5 bases). The V end lost 0 bases, the J end lost 6 bases, and 15 bases lay between the germline ends. This CDR3 has 15 residues. Germline CDR1 SGHNT, CDR2 YYREEE (reference sequence). The CDR3 reads CASSLAVAGIHGYTF. The CDR3, as DNA: TGTGCCAGCAGCTTGGCCGTGGCAGGGATACATGGCTACACCTTC.

The rearrangement links TRBV30 to TRBJ1-4; D not resolved. This CDR3 is 14 amino acids long. The germline V gene has CDR1 GTSNPN and CDR2 SVGIG (reference sequence). The germline V and J ends were trimmed by 2 bases and 1 base, with 8 bases remaining between them. The CDR3 nucleotides are TGTGCCTGGAGTTCGGGGTTAACTAATGAAAAACTGTTTTTT. Amino acids: CAWSSGLTNEKLFF. The full variable domain, its missing parts supplied by reference TRBV30 and TRBJ1-4, is SQTIHQWPATLVQPVGSPLSLECTVEGTSNPNLYWYRQAAGRGLQLLFYSVGIGQISSEVPQNLSASRPQDRQFILSSKKLLLSDSGFYLCAWSSGLTNEKLFFGSGTQLSVL.

This rearrangement joins TRBV7-2 to TRBJ1-1; tentative D call: TRBD1 (5 bases). Between the trimmed V and J ends, which lost 4 bases and 3 bases, there was a span of 9 bases. This CDR3 has 13 amino acids. Germline V gives CDR1 SGHTA, CDR2 FQGNSA. The DNA of the CDR3 is TGTGCCAGCAGCTGGACACGAGACACTGAAGCTTTCTTT. It codes for CASSWTRDTEAFF.

The V gene is TRBV19, the J gene TRBJ1-2; D gene unclear. CDR1 and CDR2 from the germline V gene are LNHDA and SQIVND (reference sequence). The CDR3 sequence is 12 residues long. With 6 bases removed from V and 4 bases from J, the gap between germline ends came to 9 bases. CDR3 residues: CASSSRTYGYTF. The CDR3 DNA reads TGTGCCAGTAGCTCTAGGACCTATGGCTACACCTTC.